This T cell receptor (beta chain) derives from a study of blood T cells in healthy people across ages. The CDR3 length is 14 residues. The V end lost 6 bases, the J end lost 4 bases, and 12 bases lay between the germline ends. The second PCR ran about 6 to 12 cycles with a sample-barcoded 5' primer and J-beta primers. MiXCR, applied by TCRdb to the 5' RACE reads, yields one record per CDR3 protein. The sample records around 780,000 distinct CDR3 sequences, more than 25% being singletons. This sample was also put to use in a study of T cells of mothers and their children.

This TCR was sampled from a boy younger than 18 in good health. Sequencing was carried out using blood. The J gene is TRBJ1-4, the V gene TRBV12-3 or TRBV12-4; no definite D call. CDR3 sequence reads: CASSRRRDNEKLFF. CDR3 nucleotide sequence: TGTGCCAGCAGCAGACGGAGGGATAATGAAAAACTGTTTTTT.